The 2 T cell receptor beta chains below all came from one sample that was sequenced in a study of response to subunit inactivated influenza vaccine. One entry per CDR3 protein results from TCRdb running MiXCR on the RT-PCR reads. The table includes about 540,000 distinct CDR3 sequences, approximately 14% detected once. Specimen: PBMCs from blood, collected approximately 12 days after vaccination. All receptors derive from a man in his forties or fifties who received an inactivated influenza vaccine.

This clonotype was recorded a few times. In DNA form, the CDR3 reads TGCAGCGGTGGATATGAAGCTTTCTTT. Translated, it gives CSGGYEAFF. J is TRBJ1-1 and V is TRBV29-1; D unresolved. CDR3 length: 9 residues. Germline V gives CDR1 SQVTM, CDR2 ANQGSEA. Trimming took 7 bases from V and 7 from J, leaving 7 bases between them.

This clonotype was recorded at least ten times. The J gene is TRBJ2-7, the V gene TRBV20-1; maybe TRBD2 (6 bases). Trimming left V 7 bases short and J 5 bases short, with 15 bases between. The CDR3 covers 12 residues. Germline V lookup: CDR1 DFQATT, CDR2 SNEGSKA (reference sequence). The chain's CDR3 is CSGWRAGNEQYF. In DNA form, the CDR3 reads TGCAGTGGATGGAGGGCCGGCAACGAGCAGTACTTC.